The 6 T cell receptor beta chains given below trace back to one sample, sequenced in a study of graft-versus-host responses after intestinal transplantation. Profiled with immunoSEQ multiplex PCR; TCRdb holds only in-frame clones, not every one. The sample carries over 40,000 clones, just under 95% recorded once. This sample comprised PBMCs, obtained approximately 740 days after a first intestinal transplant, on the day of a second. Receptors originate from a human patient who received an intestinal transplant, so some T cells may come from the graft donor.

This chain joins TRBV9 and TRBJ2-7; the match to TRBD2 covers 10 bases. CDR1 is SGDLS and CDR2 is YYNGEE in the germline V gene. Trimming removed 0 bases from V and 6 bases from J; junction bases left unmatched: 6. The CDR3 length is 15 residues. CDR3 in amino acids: CASSVGNLAGVEQYF. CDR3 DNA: TGTGCCAGCAGCGTAGGGAACCTAGCGGGAGTCGAGCAGTACTTC. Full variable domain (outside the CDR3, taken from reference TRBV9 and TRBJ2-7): DSGVTQTPKHLITATGQRVTLRCSPRSGDLSVYWYQQSLDQGLQFLIQYYNGEERAKGNILERFSAQQFPDLHSELNLSSLELGDSALYFCASSVGNLAGVEQYFGPGTRLTVT.

The CDR3, as DNA: TGCGCCAGCAGCCAAGGATTGGGGGTGATCTACGAGCAGTACTTC. Translation: CASSQGLGVIYEQYF. This chain connects TRBV4-1 to TRBJ2-7; D is possibly TRBD1 or TRBD2 (5 bases each). The CDR3 loop spans 15 amino acids. V lost 1 base to trimming and J lost 3 bases, with 13 bases between them. The germline V gene has CDR1 MGHRA and CDR2 YSYEKL.

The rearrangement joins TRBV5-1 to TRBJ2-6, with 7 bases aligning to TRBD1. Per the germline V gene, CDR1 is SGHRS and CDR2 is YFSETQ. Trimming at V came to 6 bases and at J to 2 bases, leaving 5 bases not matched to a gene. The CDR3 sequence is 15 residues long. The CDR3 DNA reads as TGCGCCAGCAATCCTACAGGGGCTGGGGCCAACGTCCTGACTTTC. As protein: CASNPTGAGANVLTF.

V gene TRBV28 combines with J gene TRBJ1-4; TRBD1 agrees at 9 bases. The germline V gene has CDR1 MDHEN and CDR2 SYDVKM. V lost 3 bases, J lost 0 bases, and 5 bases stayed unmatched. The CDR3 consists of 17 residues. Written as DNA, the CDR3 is TGTGCCAGCAGTTTCGGACAGGGGCTTCCAACTAATGAAAAACTGTTTTTT. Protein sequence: CASSFGQGLPTNEKLFF.

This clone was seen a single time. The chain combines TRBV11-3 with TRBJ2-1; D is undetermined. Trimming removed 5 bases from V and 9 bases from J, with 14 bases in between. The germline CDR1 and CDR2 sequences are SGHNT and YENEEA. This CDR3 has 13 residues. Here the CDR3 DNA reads TGTGCCAGCAGCCTCCTCGCGCAGACTGAGCAGTTCTTC. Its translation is CASSLLAQTEQFF.

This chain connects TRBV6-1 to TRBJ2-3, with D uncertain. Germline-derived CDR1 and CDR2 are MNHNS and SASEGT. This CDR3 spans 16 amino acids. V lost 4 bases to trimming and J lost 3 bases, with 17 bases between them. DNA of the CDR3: TGTGCCAGCAGTGGCCGGCGGAGCCTCTCAACAGATACGCAGTATTTT. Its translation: CASSGRRSLSTDTQYF.